What follows is one T cell receptor (beta chain) and its context. Its antigen remains unidentified. The sample comes from a study of cytomegalovirus exposure and HLA in healthy donors. Study overall: Earlier results showed roughly 110 million unique TCR beta sequences derived from approximately 180 million T cells. Study-level points and caveats: An ancestry cluster, one associated with Asian ancestry, reportedly showed fewer N-insertions than the approximately 650-donor mean in a later analysis.

All donors participated as healthy donors of bone marrow. Use of 60 Vbeta and 13 Jbeta primers characterized the PCR. Sequencing used immunoSEQ multiplex PCR; TCRdb keeps in-frame clones, though not all of them. The table shows some 130,000 clones, with more than 80% occurring only once. The CDR3 consists of 16 residues. The germline gives CDR1 SGHRS, CDR2 YFSETQ. Trimming removed 0 bases from V and 8 bases from J, with 17 bases in between. Sequencing used PBMCs. The gene calls are TRBV5-1 and TRBJ1-4; D not resolved. The TCR originated in a woman under 40 in good health and CMV-seropositive. CDR3 DNA: TGCGCCAGCAGCTTGGGATCTCAGGCAATTGGGGAAAAACTGTTTTTT. As protein: CASSLGSQAIGEKLFF. Full variable domain (missing parts from reference TRBV5-1 and TRBJ1-4): KAGVTQTPRYLIKTRGQQVTLSCSPISGHRSVSWYQQTPGQGLQFLFEYFSETQRNKGNFPGRFSGRQFSNSRSEMNVSTLELGDSALYLCASSLGSQAIGEKLFFGSGTQLSVL.